One and the same sample provided the 2 T cell receptor beta chains below, sequenced in a study of OX40 agonist ivuxolimab in advanced cancers. This table comes from immunoSEQ multiplex PCR, and its TCRdb copy is limited to in-frame clones, with some not included. The sample has about 99,000 clones, 90% to 97% seen once. Source: CD4+ or CD8+ T cells sorted from blood, taken in a trial of the OX40 agonist ivuxolimab. These TCRs come from an adult with an advanced solid tumor such as melanoma, head and neck, liver or kidney cancer.

V and J are TRBV4-3 and TRBJ2-1, with TRBD2 matching 8 bases. Germline V gene lookup returns CDR1 LGHNA and CDR2 YSLEER. V dropped 0 bases and J dropped 3; count of bases not matched to a gene: 4. This CDR3 has 16 residues. The CDR3 is CASSQDSSGNYNEQFF. CDR3 bases: TGCGCCAGCAGCCAAGATAGTAGCGGGAACTACAATGAGCAGTTCTTC.

This sequence joins TRBV7-9 and TRBJ2-1; TRBD2 might be the D (5 bases). V was cut by 3 bases and J by 10 bases, with 10 bases left in between. The CDR3 loop spans 12 amino acids. Looked up from germline, CDR1 is SEHNR and CDR2 is FQNEAQ (reference sequence). CDR3 DNA sequence: TGTGCCAGCAGCTTTATCCCGGGGGAGCAGTTCTTC. As protein: CASSFIPGEQFF.